This T cell receptor beta chain was identified during a study of T cells in narcolepsy. The data were produced by immunoSEQ multiplex PCR, yet TCRdb's version contains in-frame clones alone and is incomplete. Of roughly 20,000 clones in the sample, roughly 80% are singletons; the top ten hold approximately 1.6%. The V end was cut by 4 bases, the J end by 3 bases, with 9 bases between. Per germline, CDR1 SEHNR and CDR2 FQNEAQ (reference sequence). The CDR3 runs 14 residues. The material sequenced was memory (CD45RA-) CD4+ T cells from blood. V is TRBV7-9 and J is TRBJ1-4, with a tentative D call TRBD1 (6 bases). This receptor was identified in a human donor in good health. CDR3 sequence (DNA): TGTGCCAGCAGCTCAGGGGTCCCTAATGAAAAACTGTTTTTT. It translates to CASSSGVPNEKLFF.